The clone carrying this T cell receptor (beta chain) was picked up many times. The CDR3 covers 14 residues. Unmatched junction bases numbered 5, after V lost 0 bases and J lost 5 bases. Germline CDR1 and CDR2: SGHRS and YFSETQ. This sample was taken from a study of T-cell reconstitution after alpha-beta-depleted transplantation in children. Preparing the TCRbeta library involved the use of unique molecular identifiers. Each CDR3 protein gets one entry after TCRdb re-called the PCR reads with MiXCR. The data contain almost 400,000 distinct CDR3 sequences, around 21% of them singletons. The V and J genes are TRBV5-1 and TRBJ2-7; 7 bases match TRBD1. The material was PBMCs from the stem cell graft donor, obtained from the stem cell graft. The sequence was collected from a human donor who donated a stem cell graft to a child with acute myeloid leukemia. The CDR3 nucleotides are TGCGCCAGCAGCTTGGACAGGGGCGTAGACGAGCAGTACTTC. Translation: CASSLDRGVDEQYF.